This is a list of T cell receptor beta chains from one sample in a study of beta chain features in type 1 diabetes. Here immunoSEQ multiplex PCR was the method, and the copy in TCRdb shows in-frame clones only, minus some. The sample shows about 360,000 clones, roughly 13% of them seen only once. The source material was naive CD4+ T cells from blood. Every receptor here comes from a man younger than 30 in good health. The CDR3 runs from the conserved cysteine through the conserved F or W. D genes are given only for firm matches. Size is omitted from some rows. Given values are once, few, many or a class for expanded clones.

CASSQDKGANTEAFF | TGCGCCAGCAGCCAGGACAAGGGGGCGAACACTGAAGCTTTCTTT | TRBJ1-1 | TRBV4-3 | 15 | TRBD1 | few
CASSRRGANTEAFF | TGTGCCAGCAGCCGCCGGGGGGCAAACACTGAAGCTTTCTTT | TRBJ1-1 | TRBV14 | 14 | . | once
CASSLGPGGETQYF | TGTGCCAGCAGCTTAGGGCCAGGGGGGGAGACCCAGTACTTC | TRBJ2-5 | TRBV7-2 | 14 | . | .
CASSQIQGFNYGYTF | TGTGCCAGCAGCCAAATACAGGGATTCAACTATGGCTACACCTTC | TRBJ1-2 | TRBV14 | 15 | . | few
CASSLGTGGAETQYF | TGCGCCAGCAGCTTGGGGACAGGGGGCGCGGAGACCCAGTACTTC | TRBJ2-5 | TRBV5-1 | 15 | TRBD1 | .
CASSLAAGLDTQYF | TGTGCCAGCAGCTTGGCAGCGGGGTTGGATACGCAGTATTTT | TRBJ2-3 | TRBV5-4 | 14 | TRBD2 | few
CASSLGLVGNEQFF | TGTGCCAGCAGCTTGGGACTAGTTGGCAATGAGCAGTTCTTC | TRBJ2-1 | TRBV7-3 | 14 | TRBD2 | .
CASSRTREVQETQYF | TGTGCCAGCAGCCGGACCCGGGAGGTACAAGAGACCCAGTACTTC | TRBJ2-5 | TRBV27 | 15 | TRBD2 | .
CASSLSLSGVYNEQFF | TGTGCCAGCAGCTTGTCACTAAGCGGGGTATACAATGAGCAGTTCTTC | TRBJ2-1 | TRBV7-9 | 16 | TRBD2 | once
CASSTYRDSYEQYF | TGTGCCAGTAGTACCTACCGGGACAGCTACGAGCAGTACTTC | TRBJ2-7 | TRBV19 | 14 | TRBD1 | few
CASIAGGSGYTF | TGTGCCAGCATCGCAGGGGGCTCTGGCTACACCTTC | TRBJ1-2 | TRBV28 | 12 | TRBD1 | few
CASSITGTRDTDTQYF | TGTGCCAGTAGTATAACTGGGACTAGAGACACAGATACGCAGTATTTT | TRBJ2-3 | TRBV19 | 16 | TRBD2 | .
CASGRTGWVTEAFF | TGTGCTAGTGGAAGGACAGGGTGGGTCACTGAAGCTTTCTTT | TRBJ1-1 | TRBV12-5 | 14 | TRBD1 | few
CATKPGGTDTQYF | TGTGCCACAAAACCGGGAGGCACAGATACGCAGTATTTT | TRBJ2-3 | TRBV28 | 13 | . | few
CASSQDHFPGGAGANVLTF | TGCGCCAGCAGCCAAGATCATTTTCCGGGGGGCGCTGGGGCCAACGTCCTGACTTTC | TRBJ2-6 | TRBV4-3 | 19 | . | .
CASSSGVGYGYTF | TGTGCCAGCAGCTCCGGGGTGGGCTATGGCTACACCTTC | TRBJ1-2 | TRBV11-2 | 13 | . | once
CAISELGQGGGYTF | TGTGCCATCAGTGAGCTTGGACAGGGGGGTGGCTACACCTTC | TRBJ1-2 | TRBV10-3 | 14 | TRBD1 | few
CASSPQTSGNTNEQFF | TGTGCCAGCTCACCACAGACTAGCGGGAACACCAATGAGCAGTTCTTC | TRBJ2-1 | TRBV18 | 16 | TRBD2 | .
CASSSPNRGRGTDTQYF | TGTGCCAGCAGCTCGCCGAACCGCGGGAGGGGCACAGATACGCAGTATTTT | TRBJ2-3 | TRBV7-9 | 17 | TRBD2 | few
CAWSPGDRGIPGLFF | TGTGCCTGGAGTCCTGGGGACAGGGGAATCCCAGGACTGTTTTTT | TRBJ1-4 | TRBV30 | 15 | TRBD1 | .
CASSVEGVNSGANVLTF | TGTGCCAGCAGCGTAGAGGGGGTTAACTCTGGGGCCAACGTCCTGACTTTC | TRBJ2-6 | TRBV9 | 17 | . | .
CASSLDRVNEQYF | TGTGCCAGCAGCTTAGACAGGGTAAACGAGCAGTACTTC | TRBJ2-7 | TRBV7-9 | 13 | . | many
CASSLDGGIPGEQYF | TGTGCCAGCAGCTTAGATGGTGGCATCCCCGGGGAGCAGTACTTC | TRBJ2-7 | TRBV11-2 | 15 | . | few
CSVEDLLGAMSSYNEQFF | TGCAGCGTTGAAGATCTATTGGGGGCAATGAGCTCCTACAATGAGCAGTTCTTC | TRBJ2-1 | TRBV29-1 | 18 | . | few
CASSPPATVGSQPQHF | TGTGCCAGCTCACCACCGGCAACGGTGGGGAGTCAGCCCCAGCATTTT | TRBJ1-5 | TRBV18 | 16 | . | few
CASSLVGTPMSGANVLTF | TGTGCCAGCAGCTTAGTGGGGACTCCGATGTCTGGGGCCAACGTCCTGACTTTC | TRBJ2-6 | TRBV7-3 | 18 | . | .